The 15 T cell receptor beta chains below were found in one sample sequenced in a study of blood T cells in healthy people across ages. A second PCR, run for about 6 to 12 cycles, used a sample-barcoded 5' primer plus a J-beta primer mix. Each CDR3 protein gets one entry after TCRdb re-called the 5' RACE reads with MiXCR. The sample yields hundreds of thousands of distinct CDR3 sequences, under 45% seen once. Sequencing was done on a sample of blood. The receptors originated from a man in his fifties or sixties in good health.

This clonotype was seen a handful of times. The chain combines TRBV28 with TRBJ1-5; a weak D match, TRBD1 (6 bases). Germline V gives CDR1 MDHEN, CDR2 SYDVKM. The V gene lost 6 bases and the J gene lost 4 bases, with 10 bases spanning the gap. The CDR3 runs 13 residues. The CDR3 region is CASRRDTNQPQHF. In DNA form, the CDR3 reads TGTGCCAGCAGACGGGACACGAATCAGCCCCAGCATTTT.

The V gene is TRBV7-2, the J gene TRBJ2-5; D gene unclear. Matching the DNA end better, TRBJ2-1 makes the J call doubtful. The CDR3 runs to 14 residues. Germline lookup yields CDR1 SGHTA and CDR2 FQGNSA. The CDR3 bases are TGTGCCAGCAGCTTAGCGGCATACCAAGAGACCCAGTTCTTC. Its translation: CASSLAAYQETQFF.

This clonotype was detected ten times or more. This sequence joins TRBV10-2 and TRBJ1-1, with D hard to call. V lost 5 bases to trimming and J lost 5 bases, with 12 bases between them. CDR3 length: 13 amino acids. Germline V gene lookup returns CDR1 WSHSY and CDR2 SAAADI. CDR3 coding DNA: TGCGCCAGCAGTATAGGCCGGGGTACTGAAGCTTTCTTT. This codes for CASSIGRGTEAFF.

A few counts support this clonotype. This chain uses TRBV6-6 with TRBJ1-1; 7 bases are a match to TRBD1. The CDR3 runs to 15 residues. Trimming cost V 2 bases and J 1 base; bases outside gene matches: 4. Germline V gives CDR1 MNHNY, CDR2 SVGAGI (reference sequence). CDR3 sequence (DNA): TGTGCCAGCAGTTACCGGACAGGCTGGAACACTGAAGCTTTCTTT. Protein product: CASSYRTGWNTEAFF.

The genes are TRBV3-1 and TRBJ1-5; 9 bases align to TRBD1. This CDR3 comprises 15 residues. The V segment lost 6 bases and the J segment 5 bases; nucleotides outside the gene matches: 8. Germline V gene lookup returns CDR1 LGHDT and CDR2 YNNKEL (reference sequence). The CDR3 DNA follows: TGTGCCAGCAGTCCCGGACAGGGGACATATCAGCCCCAGCATTTT. Translation gives CASSPGQGTYQPQHF.

A word on this clonotype: A read error may explain this, as a much larger clone is one base away. In DNA form, the CDR3 reads TGTGCCAGCAGTCACGGGGGGAATGAGCAGTACTTC. It translates to CASSHGGNEQYF. This chain joins TRBV6-5 and TRBJ2-1; TRBD2 matches 7 bases. The J call may be wrong; the DNA end is better matched by TRBJ2-7. The CDR3 loop spans 12 amino acids. Germline values: CDR1 MNHEY, CDR2 SVGAGI.

Comment on this clonotype: This could be a read error, since a much larger clone is one nucleotide away. The chain combines TRBV12-3 or TRBV12-4 with TRBJ2-6; 8 nucleotides match TRBD1. The CDR3 runs 17 residues. CDR3 in amino acids: CASMGGQGPRGANVPTF. The DNA for the CDR3 is TGTGCCAGCATGGGAGGACAGGGCCCGCGAGGGGCCAACGTCCCGACTTTC.

The DNA for the CDR3 is TGTGCCAGCAGCTTGGGATTCCTCACAAACATTCAGTACTTC. This translates into CASSLGFLTNIQYF. The chain carries TRBV7-2 and TRBJ2-4, with no clear D. Trimming left V 3 bases short and J 6 bases short, with 12 bases between. CDR1 and CDR2 from the germline V gene are SGHTA and FQGNSA. The CDR3 spans 14 residues. Using reference TRBV7-2 and TRBJ2-4 for the parts outside the CDR3, the full variable domain is GAGVSQSPSNKVTEKGKDVELRCDPISGHTALYWYRQSLGQGLEFLIYFQGNSAPDKSGLPSDRFSAERTGGSVSTLTIQRTQQEDSAVYLCASSLGFLTNIQYFGAGTRLSVL.

This chain links TRBV5-1 with TRBJ1-1, with D possibly TRBD1 on 5 matching bases. CDR1 is SGHRS, CDR2 YFSETQ, per germline. V lost 6 bases and J lost 1, with 16 bases in between. This CDR3 contains 15 residues. The CDR3 spells CASKLTAGPNTEAFF. In nucleotides, the CDR3 is TGCGCCAGCAAACTAACCGCGGGGCCGAACACTGAAGCTTTCTTT.

This clonotype was recorded at least ten times. The chain links TRBV29-1 to TRBJ2-1; D might be TRBD2 (6 bases). CDR1 SQVTM and CDR2 ANQGSEA come from the germline V gene. Trimming pared 2 bases from V and 4 bases from J, leaving 9 bases between. The CDR3 length is 13 residues. CDR3 bases: TGCAGCGTTGAAAGGCGGGGTTACAATGAGCAGTTCTTC. Translated: CSVERRGYNEQFF.

The DNA for the CDR3 is TGTGCCAGCTCACCCGGTGGACAGGGGGCGAGAACTGAAGCTTTCTTT. As protein: CASSPGGQGARTEAFF. V and J are TRBV18 and TRBJ1-1, with 11 bases identical to TRBD1. The CDR3 contains 16 residues. Trimming at V came to 3 bases and at J to 5 bases, leaving 8 bases not matched to a gene. The germline gives CDR1 KGHSH, CDR2 LQKENI.

The V and J genes are TRBV7-2 and TRBJ2-1, with D possibly TRBD2 on 6 matching bases. Germline V lookup: CDR1 SGHTA, CDR2 FQGNSA. CDR3 length: 18 amino acids. V shed 4 bases and J shed 0 bases, with 19 bases lying between them. CDR3 DNA sequence: TGTGCCAGCAGCTCTAGGGGAGTCCGGGGGTCCTCCTACAATGAGCAGTTCTTC. As protein: CASSSRGVRGSSYNEQFF.

The V and J genes are TRBV7-2 and TRBJ2-3, with TRBD2 identical over 7 bases. The CDR3 length is 16 residues. The junction had 7 bases not matched to a gene; V was cut back by 3 bases and J by 1 base. The germline gives CDR1 SGHTA, CDR2 FQGNSA. The chain's CDR3 is CASSLRRGRGTDTQYF. The CDR3 nucleotides are TGTGCCAGCAGCTTGAGGCGGGGGAGGGGCACAGATACGCAGTATTTT.

This clonotype was observed a few times. The chain is built from TRBV10-3 and TRBJ1-2, with no clear D. The length of the CDR3 is 13 residues. V lost 4 bases and J 7 bases, leaving 13 bases between the germline ends. CDR1 and CDR2 from the germline V gene are ENHRY and SYGVKD. CDR3: CAISAAWAAGYTF. The CDR3 nucleotides are TGTGCCATCAGTGCGGCCTGGGCGGCTGGCTACACCTTC.

The chain has TRBV7-3 and TRBJ2-5, with D uncertain. Trimming took off 5 bases at V and 11 bases at J, with 21 bases between the two ends. The CDR3 loop spans 14 amino acids. Germline V gene lookup returns CDR1 SGHTA and CDR2 FQGTGA. The CDR3 spells CASSVKWGNNEQYF. CDR3 DNA: TGTGCCAGCAGCGTAAAGTGGGGAAACAATGAGCAGTACTTC.